This T cell receptor (beta chain) was identified in a study of Ad26.COV2.S vaccination and SARS-CoV-2 variants. Assay: immunoSEQ multiplex PCR; the TCRdb copy retains only in-frame clones and omits some. The sample lists roughly 320,000 clones; roughly 84% were seen once. Specified treatment: approximately 18 received Ad26.COV2.S at low or high dose, single or two shots; 5 received placebo; per-sample allocation not given. Material that was analyzed had been drawn on day 63 after the first vaccine or placebo injection. Source: peripheral blood, taken in a trial of Ad26.COV2.S vaccine versus placebo. The sequence was obtained from a person aged 18 to 65 who received the Ad26.COV2.S COVID-19 vaccine or a placebo.

The CDR3 reads CASTPPSGYGYTF. The CDR3 coding sequence is TGTGCCAGCACACCTCCGTCGGGCTATGGCTACACCTTC. The rearrangement uses TRBV3-1 (or the pseudogene TRBV3-2) and TRBJ1-2; the D is unclear. The CDR3 has 13 residues. Trimming removed 7 bases at V and 4 bases at J, with 13 bases between. Germline CDR1 and CDR2: LGHDT and YNNKEL (reference sequence).